Detailed here is one T cell receptor (beta chain). Its antigen is undetermined. These data originate in a study of T cell responses to AZD1222 COVID-19 vaccine. Overall study: Recipients boosted at about 4 weeks or about 12 weeks are pooled.

Study outcomes and limitations: At baseline, just 6 or 7 AZD1222 recipients tested seropositive. Unmutated variant regions reportedly attract nearly half of all spike-specific TCRs. Repertoires were sampled only after the peak T cell response.

From germline, CDR1 is MDHEN and CDR2 SYDVKM. V gave up 3 bases and J gave up 5 bases; unmatched junction bases: 7. This CDR3 is built from 16 residues. The repertoire was sequenced with immunoSEQ multiplex PCR; TCRdb's copy has only in-frame clones and lacks some. This sample has approximately 150,000 clones, with less than 95% found just once. This receptor was obtained from an adult in good health. Sequenced material: peripheral blood, taken on day 0 of AZD1222 vaccination. The rearrangement links TRBV28 to TRBJ1-6; 7 bases map to TRBD1. CDR3 protein: CASSLFGQGDNSPLHF. CDR3 coding DNA: TGTGCCAGCAGTTTGTTCGGTCAGGGGGATAATTCACCCCTCCACTTT.